These 15 T cell receptor beta chains came from one sample sequenced in a study of T cells in localized non-small cell lung cancer. The protocol was immunoSEQ multiplex PCR, while the TCRdb copy is restricted to in-frame clones and leaves out a portion. The sample holds tens of thousands of clones, roughly nine tenths seen once. The input for sequencing was PBMCs, taken before any cancer treatment. The source of these receptors is a man aged 40 to 75 with stage II lung adenocarcinoma.

The J gene is TRBJ1-2, the V gene TRBV28, with D perhaps TRBD1 (5 bases). V gave up 6 bases and J gave up 4 bases, with 12 bases separating them. The length of the CDR3 is 13 residues. CDR1 and CDR2 from the germline V gene are MDHEN and SYDVKM. The CDR3 region has the DNA TGTGCCAGCAGCCCAGGACAAGTCTATGGCTACACCTTC. It specifies CASSPGQVYGYTF.

This chain uses TRBV7-2 with TRBJ1-6, with 9 bases that match TRBD1. The CDR3 sequence is 14 residues long. The trim removed 6 bases at V and 8 bases at J, leaving 5 bases unmatched. Per germline, CDR1 SGHTA and CDR2 FQGNSA. CDR3 in DNA: TGTGCCAGCAGTTATCGACAGGGGGATTCACCCCTCCACTTT. Translated: CASSYRQGDSPLHF.

The chain has TRBV28 and TRBJ1-2; tentative D call: TRBD1 (5 bases). Germline V gene data show CDR1 as MDHEN and CDR2 as SYDVKM. CDR3 length: 14 residues. Trimming shortened V by 7 bases and J by 5 bases, and 17 bases separated the two germline ends. The chain's CDR3 is CASNLGWDPYGYTF. CDR3 bases: TGTGCCAGCAACTTGGGGTGGGACCCATATGGCTACACCTTC.

The V call is TRBV13, the J call TRBJ2-7; the match to TRBD1 covers 8 bases. The CDR3 has 17 amino acids. In germline, CDR1 is PRHDT, CDR2 FYEKMQ (reference sequence). Unmatched junction bases numbered 12, after V lost 3 bases and J lost 2 bases. CDR3 region: CASSFESSGQGTYEQYF. The CDR3 DNA follows: TGTGCCAGCAGCTTCGAGTCCTCAGGACAGGGAACCTACGAGCAGTACTTC.

This clone showed up just once. In DNA form, the CDR3 reads TGTGCCAGCAGTAGGACACTGAACACCGGGGAGCTGTTTTTT. Translated, it gives CASSRTLNTGELFF. The chain recombines TRBV25-1 with TRBJ2-2; TRBD1 might be the D (5 bases). Germline V gene data show CDR1 as MGHDK and CDR2 as SYGVNS. The CDR3 runs to 14 residues. The V and J ends lost 5 bases and 1 base respectively, with 8 bases between them. Full variable domain (outside the CDR3, taken from reference TRBV25-1 and TRBJ2-2): EADIYQTPRYLVIGTGKKITLECSQTMGHDKMYWYQQDPGMELHLIHYSYGVNSTEKGDLSSESTVSRIRTEHFPLTLESARPSHTSQYLCASSRTLNTGELFFGEGSRLTVL.

Note on this clone: One end of the junction does not line up with germline, which may come from a read error. The J gene is TRBJ2-7, the V gene TRBV6-1; 9 bases are a match to TRBD1. This CDR3 spans 15 amino acids. CDR1 and CDR2 (germline): MNHNS, SASEGT. The CDR3 reads CASTFAGDREYEHYF. The CDR3 region has the DNA TGTGCCAGCACCTTCGCGGGGGACAGGGAATACGAGCATTACTTC.

The V and J genes are TRBV29-1 and TRBJ1-1; TRBD1 matches at 10 bases. V was clipped by 6 bases and J by 0 bases; unmatched bases: 4. Germline V gene sequence: CDR1 SQVTM, CDR2 ANQGSEA. This CDR3 is built from 14 residues. CDR3 nucleotides: TGCAGCGTCCGGACAGGGGGGATGAACACTGAAGCTTTCTTT. Its translation: CSVRTGGMNTEAFF.

This CDR3 is CASSLVAGGNSPLHF. CDR3 DNA: TGTGCCAGCAGCTTAGTCGCAGGGGGGAATTCACCCCTCCACTTT. This chain joins TRBV7-2 and TRBJ1-6, with 7 bases aligning to TRBD1. CDR1 is SGHTA, CDR2 FQGNSA, per germline. This CDR3 spans 15 amino acids. J was trimmed by 7 bases and V by 1 base; bases with no gene match: 4.

V usage is TRBV14 and J usage is TRBJ2-1; the D is unclear. V gave up 0 bases and J gave up 7 bases, with 7 bases separating them. Germline V gene lookup returns CDR1 SGHDN and CDR2 FVKESK. The CDR3 is 13 residues long. This CDR3 is CASSQEIGNEQFF. As DNA, the CDR3 is TGTGCCAGCAGCCAAGAAATCGGGAATGAGCAGTTCTTC.

The chain employs TRBV2 and TRBJ2-5; 8 nucleotides line up with TRBD2. The CDR3 sequence is 13 residues long. With 5 bases clipped from V and 7 bases from J, the junction kept 6 bases outside the gene matches. The germline gives CDR1 SNHLY, CDR2 FYNNEI. The CDR3 nucleotides read TGTGCCAGCAGTTCGGGACTAGGTGGGACCCAGTACTTC. Translating it yields CASSSGLGGTQYF.

V and J are TRBV29-1 and TRBJ1-2, with a weak D call TRBD1 (5 bases). The CDR3 spans 16 residues. Trimming removed 4 bases from V and 0 bases from J, with 18 bases in between. The germline gives CDR1 SQVTM, CDR2 ANQGSEA. CDR3 in amino acids: CSVGVFQGITNYGYTF. CDR3 sequence (DNA): TGCAGCGTTGGCGTTTTTCAGGGAATAACTAACTATGGCTACACCTTC.

The chain uses TRBV19 and TRBJ1-2; D gene unclear. This CDR3 spans 13 amino acids. Germline CDR1 reads LNHDA; CDR2 reads SQIVND (reference sequence). Deletions cut 6 bases from V and 7 bases from J, with 15 bases between. The CDR3 is CASSLMEGVGYTF. In DNA form, the CDR3 reads TGTGCCAGTAGCCTGATGGAGGGTGTTGGCTACACCTTC.

This chain links TRBV7-2 with TRBJ1-1; tentatively, D is TRBD1 (6 bases). Trimming took off 1 base at V and 11 bases at J, with 14 bases between the two ends. This CDR3 has 13 residues. Germline CDR1 and CDR2: SGHTA and FQGNSA. The CDR3 nucleotides read TGTGCCAGCAGCTTAGAGAGGGACACAGCCGCTTTCTTT. Protein: CASSLERDTAAFF.

The chain couples TRBV19 to TRBJ1-1, with D hard to call. Trimming left V 2 bases short and J 1 base short, with 5 bases between. The CDR3 extends over 13 amino acids. CDR1 is LNHDA and CDR2 is SQIVND in the germline V gene (reference sequence). CDR3: CASSIWRNTEAFF. The CDR3 DNA reads TGTGCCAGTAGTATATGGCGGAACACTGAAGCTTTCTTT.

This clone was observed a handful of times. CDR3 sequence (DNA): TGCGCCAGCAGCCCCCGGGACAGATACTCTGGAAACACCATATATTTT. Amino acid sequence: CASSPRDRYSGNTIYF. V is TRBV5-1 and J is TRBJ1-3, with TRBD1 matching over 7 bases. V lost 4 bases and J lost 0; bases outside the gene matches: 7. Germline V gives CDR1 SGHRS, CDR2 YFSETQ. The CDR3 covers 16 residues. The whole variable domain, remainder taken from reference TRBV5-1 and TRBJ1-3, is KAGVTQTPRYLIKTRGQQVTLSCSPISGHRSVSWYQQTPGQGLQFLFEYFSETQRNKGNFPGRFSGRQFSNSRSEMNVSTLELGDSALYLCASSPRDRYSGNTIYFGEGSWLTVV.